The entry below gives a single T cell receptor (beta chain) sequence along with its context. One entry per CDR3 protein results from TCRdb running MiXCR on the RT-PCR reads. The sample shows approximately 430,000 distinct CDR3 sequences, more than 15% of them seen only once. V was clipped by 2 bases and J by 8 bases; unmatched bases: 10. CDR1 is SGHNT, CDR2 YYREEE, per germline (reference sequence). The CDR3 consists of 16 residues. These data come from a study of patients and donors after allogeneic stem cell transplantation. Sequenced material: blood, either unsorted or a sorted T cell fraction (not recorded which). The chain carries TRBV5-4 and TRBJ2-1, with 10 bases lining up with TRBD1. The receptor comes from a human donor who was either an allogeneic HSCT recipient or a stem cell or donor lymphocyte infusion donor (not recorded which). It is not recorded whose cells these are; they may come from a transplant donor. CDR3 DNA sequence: TGTGCCAGCAGCTTCCACAGCAGGACAGGGGGTCATGAGCAGTTCTTC. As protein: CASSFHSRTGGHEQFF.